The text below deals with one T cell receptor beta chain. Its antigen remains unidentified. These data originate in a study of response to subunit inactivated influenza vaccine. Study results and caveats: That few new T cells are recruited by each seasonal influenza vaccination was the authors' suggestion.

From the RT-PCR reads, TCRdb called clonotypes with MiXCR, one entry per CDR3 protein. The table records about 190,000 distinct CDR3 sequences, approximately 15% of them present only once. The TCR originated in a man between 45 and 60 years old who received an inactivated influenza vaccine. Specimen: CD8+ T cells sorted from PBMCs, collected 4 to 6 days after vaccination.

For the CDR3, the DNA is TGTGCCAGCAGTTACTCGGAAGGAGGAGTGCAGTACTTC. Residues: CASSYSEGGVQYF. V and J are TRBV6-2 or TRBV6-3 and TRBJ2-7; D might be TRBD2 (5 bases). The V gene's germline CDR1 is MNHEY and CDR2 SVGEGT. The V gene lost 0 bases and the J gene lost 9 bases, with 12 bases spanning the gap. This CDR3 has 13 amino acids.